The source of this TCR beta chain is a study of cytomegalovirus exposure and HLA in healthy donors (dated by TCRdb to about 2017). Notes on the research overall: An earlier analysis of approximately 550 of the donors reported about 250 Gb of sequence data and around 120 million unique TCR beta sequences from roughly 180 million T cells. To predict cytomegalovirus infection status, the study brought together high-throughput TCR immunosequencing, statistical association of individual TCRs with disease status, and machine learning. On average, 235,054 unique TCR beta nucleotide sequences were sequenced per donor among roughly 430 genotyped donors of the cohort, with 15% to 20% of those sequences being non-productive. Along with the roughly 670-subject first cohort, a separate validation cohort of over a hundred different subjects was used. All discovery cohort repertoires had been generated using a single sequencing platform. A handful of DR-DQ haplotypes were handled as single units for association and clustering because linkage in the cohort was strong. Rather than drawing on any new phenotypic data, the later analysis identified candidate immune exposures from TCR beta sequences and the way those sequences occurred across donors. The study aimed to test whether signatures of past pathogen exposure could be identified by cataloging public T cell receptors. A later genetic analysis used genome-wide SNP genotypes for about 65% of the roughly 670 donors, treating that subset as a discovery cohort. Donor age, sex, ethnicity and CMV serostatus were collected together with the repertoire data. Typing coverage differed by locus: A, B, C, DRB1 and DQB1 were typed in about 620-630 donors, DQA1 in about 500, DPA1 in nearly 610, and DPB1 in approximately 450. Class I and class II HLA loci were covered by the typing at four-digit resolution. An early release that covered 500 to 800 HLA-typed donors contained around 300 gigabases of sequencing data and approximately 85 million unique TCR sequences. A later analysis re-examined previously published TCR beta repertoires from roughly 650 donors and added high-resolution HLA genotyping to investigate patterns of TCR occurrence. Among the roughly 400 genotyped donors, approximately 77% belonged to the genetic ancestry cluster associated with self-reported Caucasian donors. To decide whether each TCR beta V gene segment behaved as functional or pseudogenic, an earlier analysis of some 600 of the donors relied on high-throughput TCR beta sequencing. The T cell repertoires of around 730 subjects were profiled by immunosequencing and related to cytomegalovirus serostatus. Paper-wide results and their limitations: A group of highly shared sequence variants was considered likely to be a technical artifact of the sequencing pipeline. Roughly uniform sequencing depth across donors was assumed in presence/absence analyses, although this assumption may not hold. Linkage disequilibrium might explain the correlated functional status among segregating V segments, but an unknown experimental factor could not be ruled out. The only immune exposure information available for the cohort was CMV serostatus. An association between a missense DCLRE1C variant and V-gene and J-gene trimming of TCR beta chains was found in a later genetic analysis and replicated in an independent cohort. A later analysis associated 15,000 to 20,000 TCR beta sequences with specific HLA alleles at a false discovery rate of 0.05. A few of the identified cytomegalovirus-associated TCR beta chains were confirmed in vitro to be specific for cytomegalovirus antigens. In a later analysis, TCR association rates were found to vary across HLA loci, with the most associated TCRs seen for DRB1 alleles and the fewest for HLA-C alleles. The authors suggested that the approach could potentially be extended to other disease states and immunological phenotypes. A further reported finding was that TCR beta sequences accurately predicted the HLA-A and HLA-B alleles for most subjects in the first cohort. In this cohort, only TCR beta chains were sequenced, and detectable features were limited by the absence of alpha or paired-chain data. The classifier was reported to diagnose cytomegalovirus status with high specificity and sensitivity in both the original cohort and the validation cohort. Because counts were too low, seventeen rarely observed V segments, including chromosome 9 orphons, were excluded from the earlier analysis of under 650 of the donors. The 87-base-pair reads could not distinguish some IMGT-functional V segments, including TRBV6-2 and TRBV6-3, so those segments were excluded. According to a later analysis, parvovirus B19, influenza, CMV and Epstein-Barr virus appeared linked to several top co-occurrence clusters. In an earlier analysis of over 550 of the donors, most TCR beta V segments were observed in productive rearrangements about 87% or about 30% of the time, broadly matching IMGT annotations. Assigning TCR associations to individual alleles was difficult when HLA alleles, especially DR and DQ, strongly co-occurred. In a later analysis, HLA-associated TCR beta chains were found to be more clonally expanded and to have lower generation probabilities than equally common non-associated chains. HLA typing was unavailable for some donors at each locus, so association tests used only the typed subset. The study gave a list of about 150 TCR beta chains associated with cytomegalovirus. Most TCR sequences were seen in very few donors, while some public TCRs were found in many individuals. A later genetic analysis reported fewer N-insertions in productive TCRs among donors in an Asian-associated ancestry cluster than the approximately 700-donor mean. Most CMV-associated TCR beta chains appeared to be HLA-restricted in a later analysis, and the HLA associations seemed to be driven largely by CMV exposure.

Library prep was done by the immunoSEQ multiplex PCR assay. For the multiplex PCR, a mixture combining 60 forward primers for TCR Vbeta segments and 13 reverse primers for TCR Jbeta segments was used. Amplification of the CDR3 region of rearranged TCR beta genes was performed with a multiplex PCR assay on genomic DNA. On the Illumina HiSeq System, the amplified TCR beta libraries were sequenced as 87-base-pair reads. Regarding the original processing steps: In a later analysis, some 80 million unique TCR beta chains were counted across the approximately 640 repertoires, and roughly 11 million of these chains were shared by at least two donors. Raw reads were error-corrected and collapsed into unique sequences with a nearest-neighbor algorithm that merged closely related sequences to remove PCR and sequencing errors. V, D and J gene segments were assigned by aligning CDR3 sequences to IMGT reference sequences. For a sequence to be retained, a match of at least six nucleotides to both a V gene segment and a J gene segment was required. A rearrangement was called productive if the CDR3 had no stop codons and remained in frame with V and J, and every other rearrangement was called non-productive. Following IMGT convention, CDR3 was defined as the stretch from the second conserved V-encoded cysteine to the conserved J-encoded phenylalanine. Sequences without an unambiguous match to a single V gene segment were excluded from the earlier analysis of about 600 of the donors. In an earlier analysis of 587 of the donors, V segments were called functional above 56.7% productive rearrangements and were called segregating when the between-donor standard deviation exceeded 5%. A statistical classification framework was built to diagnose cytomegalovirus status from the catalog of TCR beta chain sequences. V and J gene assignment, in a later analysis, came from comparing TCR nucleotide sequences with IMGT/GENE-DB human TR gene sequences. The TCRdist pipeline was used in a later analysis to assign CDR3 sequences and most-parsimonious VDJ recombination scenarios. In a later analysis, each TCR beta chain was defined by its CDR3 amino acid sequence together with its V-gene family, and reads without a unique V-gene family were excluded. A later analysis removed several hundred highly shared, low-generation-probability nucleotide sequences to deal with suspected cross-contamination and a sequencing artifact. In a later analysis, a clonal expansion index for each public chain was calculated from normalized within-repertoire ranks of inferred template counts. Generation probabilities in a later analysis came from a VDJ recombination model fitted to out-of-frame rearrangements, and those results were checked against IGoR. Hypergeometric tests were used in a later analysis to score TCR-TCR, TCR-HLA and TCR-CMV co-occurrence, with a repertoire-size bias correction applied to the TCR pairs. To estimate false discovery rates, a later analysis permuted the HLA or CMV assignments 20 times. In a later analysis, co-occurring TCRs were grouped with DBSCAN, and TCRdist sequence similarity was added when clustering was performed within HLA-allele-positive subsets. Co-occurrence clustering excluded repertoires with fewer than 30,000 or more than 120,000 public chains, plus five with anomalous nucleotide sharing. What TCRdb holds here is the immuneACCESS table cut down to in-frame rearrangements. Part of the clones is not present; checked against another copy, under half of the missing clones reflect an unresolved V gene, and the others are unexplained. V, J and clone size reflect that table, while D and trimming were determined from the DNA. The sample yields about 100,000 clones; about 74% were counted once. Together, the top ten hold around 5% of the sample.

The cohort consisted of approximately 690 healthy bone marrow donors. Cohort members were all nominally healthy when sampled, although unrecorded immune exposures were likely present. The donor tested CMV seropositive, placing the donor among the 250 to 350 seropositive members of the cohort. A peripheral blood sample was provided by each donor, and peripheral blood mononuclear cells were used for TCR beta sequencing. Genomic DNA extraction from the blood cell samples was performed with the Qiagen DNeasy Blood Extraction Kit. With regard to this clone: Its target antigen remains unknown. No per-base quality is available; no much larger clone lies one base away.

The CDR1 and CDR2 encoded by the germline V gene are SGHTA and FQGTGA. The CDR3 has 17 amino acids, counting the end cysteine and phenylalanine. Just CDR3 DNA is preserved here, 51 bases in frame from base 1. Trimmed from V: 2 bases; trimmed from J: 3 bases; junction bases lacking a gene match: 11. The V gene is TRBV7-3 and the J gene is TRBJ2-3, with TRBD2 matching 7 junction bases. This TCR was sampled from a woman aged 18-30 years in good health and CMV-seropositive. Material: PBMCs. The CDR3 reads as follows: CASSLGLLGLGTDTQYF. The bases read TGTGCCAGCAGCTTAGGCCTCTTAGGACTAGGGACAGATACGCAGTATTTT.